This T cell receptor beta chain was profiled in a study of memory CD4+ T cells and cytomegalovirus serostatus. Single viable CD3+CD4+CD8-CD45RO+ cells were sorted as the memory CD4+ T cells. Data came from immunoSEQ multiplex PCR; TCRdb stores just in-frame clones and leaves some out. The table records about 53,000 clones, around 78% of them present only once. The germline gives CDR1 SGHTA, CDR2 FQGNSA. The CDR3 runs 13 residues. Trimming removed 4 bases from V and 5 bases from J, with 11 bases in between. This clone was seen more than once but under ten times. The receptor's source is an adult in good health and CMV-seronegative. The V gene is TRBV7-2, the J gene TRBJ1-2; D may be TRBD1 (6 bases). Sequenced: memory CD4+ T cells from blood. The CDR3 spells CASSSGHGYGYTF. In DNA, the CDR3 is TGTGCCAGCAGCTCGGGACACGGGTATGGCTACACCTTC.